The source of this T cell receptor (beta chain) is a study of blood T cell repertoires in COVID-19. Some clones are missing from TCRdb's copy, which holds only in-frame ones; the method was immunoSEQ multiplex PCR. The sample lists roughly 100,000 clones; roughly 87% were seen once. This clonotype originated in a human donor in a cohort sampled during active COVID-19. Sequenced input: peripheral blood.

As DNA, the CDR3 is TGTGCCAGCAGCTACGGGGAAGGAGAGACCCAGTACTTC. Amino acid sequence: CASSYGEGETQYF. V gene TRBV7-3 combines with J gene TRBJ2-5; TRBD2 might be the D (5 bases). V shed 4 bases and J shed 4 bases, with 10 bases lying between them. Germline assignment: CDR1 SGHTA and CDR2 FQGTGA. The CDR3 is 13 amino acids.